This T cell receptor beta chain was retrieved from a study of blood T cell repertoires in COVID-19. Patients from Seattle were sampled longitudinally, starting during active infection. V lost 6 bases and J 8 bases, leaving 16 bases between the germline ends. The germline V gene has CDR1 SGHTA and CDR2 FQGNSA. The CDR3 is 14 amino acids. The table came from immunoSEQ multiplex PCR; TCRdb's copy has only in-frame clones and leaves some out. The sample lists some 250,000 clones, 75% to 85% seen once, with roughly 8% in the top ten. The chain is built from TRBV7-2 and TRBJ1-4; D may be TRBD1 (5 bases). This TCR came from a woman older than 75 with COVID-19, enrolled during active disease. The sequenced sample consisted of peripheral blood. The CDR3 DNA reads TGTGCCAGCAGTCAGGGACGCGGGGGGGAAAAACTGTTTTTT. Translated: CASSQGRGGEKLFF.